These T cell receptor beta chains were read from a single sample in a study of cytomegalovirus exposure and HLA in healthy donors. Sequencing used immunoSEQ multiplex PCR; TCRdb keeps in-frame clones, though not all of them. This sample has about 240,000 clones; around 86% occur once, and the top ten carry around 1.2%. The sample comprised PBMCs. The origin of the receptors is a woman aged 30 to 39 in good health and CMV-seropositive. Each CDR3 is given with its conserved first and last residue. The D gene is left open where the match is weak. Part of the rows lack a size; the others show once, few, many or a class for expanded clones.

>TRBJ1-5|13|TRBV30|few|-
CAWSVRDHQPQHF
TGTGCCTGGAGTGTGAGGGATCATCAGCCCCAGCATTTT
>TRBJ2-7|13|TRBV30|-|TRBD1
CAWTTGVRYEQYF
TGTGCCTGGACAACAGGGGTTAGGTACGAGCAGTACTTC
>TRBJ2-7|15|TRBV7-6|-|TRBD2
CASSFGPGLANEQYF
TGTGCCAGCAGCTTTGGCCCGGGACTAGCGAACGAGCAGTACTTC
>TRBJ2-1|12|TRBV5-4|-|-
CASSLDRGREFF
TGTGCCAGCAGCTTGGATAGAGGCAGAGAGTTCTTC
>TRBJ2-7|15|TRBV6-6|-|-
CASSSGDAVVYEQYF
TGTGCCAGCAGTTCCGGCGATGCGGTAGTCTACGAGCAGTACTTC
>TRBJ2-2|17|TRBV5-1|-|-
CASSLDARLANTGELFF
TGCGCCAGCAGCTTGGACGCGAGACTAGCGAACACCGGGGAGCTGTTTTTT
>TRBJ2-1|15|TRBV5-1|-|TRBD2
CASSSSGTSGNEQFF
TGCGCCAGCAGCTCCTCAGGGACTAGCGGGAATGAGCAGTTCTTC
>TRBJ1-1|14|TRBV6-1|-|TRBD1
CASSSHRGHTEAFF
TGTGCCAGCAGTTCTCACAGGGGCCACACTGAAGCTTTCTTT
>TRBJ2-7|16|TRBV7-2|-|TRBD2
CASRGRPSGGQYEQYF
TGTGCCAGCAGGGGAAGGCCTAGCGGGGGCCAATACGAGCAGTACTTC
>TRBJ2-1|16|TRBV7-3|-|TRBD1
CASSITDRGSYNEQFF
TGTGCCAGCAGCATCACGGACAGGGGCTCCTACAATGAGCAGTTCTTC
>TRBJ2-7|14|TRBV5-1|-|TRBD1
CASSLGGGEDEQYF
TGCGCCAGCAGCTTAGGGGGCGGCGAGGACGAGCAGTACTTC
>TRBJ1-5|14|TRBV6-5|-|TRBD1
CASRQQGINQPQHF
TGTGCCAGCAGACAACAGGGGATCAATCAGCCCCAGCATTTT
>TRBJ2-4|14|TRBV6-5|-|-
CASSYRTVPNIQYF
TGTGCCAGCAGTTACCGTACAGTCCCAAACATTCAGTACTTC
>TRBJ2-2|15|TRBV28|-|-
CASSLKAENTGELFF
TGTGCCAGCAGTTTAAAGGCGGAGAACACCGGGGAGCTGTTTTTT
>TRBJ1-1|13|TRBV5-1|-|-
CASSLGANTEAFF
TGCGCCAGCAGCTTGGGAGCAAACACTGAAGCTTTCTTT
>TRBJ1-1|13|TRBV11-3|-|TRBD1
CASSLGQGEEAFF
TGTGCCAGCAGCTTAGGACAGGGAGAAGAAGCTTTCTTT
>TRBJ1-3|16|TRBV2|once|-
CASSEARWGAGNTIYF
TGTGCCAGCAGTGAAGCGCGATGGGGGGCTGGAAACACCATATATTTT
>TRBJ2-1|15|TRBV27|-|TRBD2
CASSLASGEYNEQFF
TGTGCCAGCAGTTTGGCTAGCGGGGAATACAATGAGCAGTTCTTC
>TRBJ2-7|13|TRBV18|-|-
CASSTSSSYEQYF
TGTGCCAGCTCAACTTCGAGCTCCTACGAGCAGTACTTC
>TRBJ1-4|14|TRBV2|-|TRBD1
CASREDRTNEKLFF
TGTGCCAGCAGGGAGGACAGGACTAATGAAAAACTGTTTTTT